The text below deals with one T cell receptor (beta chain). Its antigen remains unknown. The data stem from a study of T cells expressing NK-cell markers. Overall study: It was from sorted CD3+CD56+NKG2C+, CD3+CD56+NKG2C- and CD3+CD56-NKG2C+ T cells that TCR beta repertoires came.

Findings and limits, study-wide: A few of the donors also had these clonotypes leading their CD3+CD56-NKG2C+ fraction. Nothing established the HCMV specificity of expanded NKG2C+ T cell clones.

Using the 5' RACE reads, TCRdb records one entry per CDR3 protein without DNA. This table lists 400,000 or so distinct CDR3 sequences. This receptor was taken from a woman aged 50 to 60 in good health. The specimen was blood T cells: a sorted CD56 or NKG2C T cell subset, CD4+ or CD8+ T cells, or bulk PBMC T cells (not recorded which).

CDR3 sequence reads: CASSFLTGLAYTGELFF. This chain joins TRBV5-5 and TRBJ2-2; the TRBD2 assignment by TCRdb is unverifiable without DNA. The CDR3 totals 17 residues. Germline V gene lookup returns CDR1 SGHKS and CDR2 YYEKEE (reference sequence).